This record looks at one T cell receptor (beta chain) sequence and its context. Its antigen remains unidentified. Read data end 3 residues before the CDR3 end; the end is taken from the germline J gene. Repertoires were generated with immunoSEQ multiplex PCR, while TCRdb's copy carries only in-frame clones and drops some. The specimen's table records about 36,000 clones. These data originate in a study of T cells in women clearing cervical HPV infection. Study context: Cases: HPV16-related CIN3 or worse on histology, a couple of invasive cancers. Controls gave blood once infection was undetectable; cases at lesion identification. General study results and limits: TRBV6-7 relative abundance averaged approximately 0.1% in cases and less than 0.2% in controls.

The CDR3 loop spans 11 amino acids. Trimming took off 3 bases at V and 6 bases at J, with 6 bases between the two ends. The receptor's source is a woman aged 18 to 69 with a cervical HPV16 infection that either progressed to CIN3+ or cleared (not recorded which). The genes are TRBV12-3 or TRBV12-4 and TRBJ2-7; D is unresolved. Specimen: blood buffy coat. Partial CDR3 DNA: TGTGCCAGCAGTTTGGCCCTCGAG. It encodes CASSLALE. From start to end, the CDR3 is CASSLALEQYF.